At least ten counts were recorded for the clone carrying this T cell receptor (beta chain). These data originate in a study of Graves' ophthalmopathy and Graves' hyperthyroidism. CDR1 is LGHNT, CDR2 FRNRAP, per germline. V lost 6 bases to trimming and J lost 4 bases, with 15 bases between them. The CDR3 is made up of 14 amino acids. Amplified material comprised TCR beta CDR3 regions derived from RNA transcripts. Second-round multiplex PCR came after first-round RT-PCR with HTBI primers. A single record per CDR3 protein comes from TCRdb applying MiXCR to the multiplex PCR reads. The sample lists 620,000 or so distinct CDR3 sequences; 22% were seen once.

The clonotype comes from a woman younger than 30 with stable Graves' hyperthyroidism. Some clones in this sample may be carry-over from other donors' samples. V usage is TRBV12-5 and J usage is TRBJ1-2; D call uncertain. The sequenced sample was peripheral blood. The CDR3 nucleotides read TGTGCTAGTGGCCCGGGTCAACTTAGCTATGGCTACACCTTC. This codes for CASGPGQLSYGYTF.